The rows below give T cell receptor beta chains drawn from one sample of a study of T-cell reconstitution after alpha-beta-depleted transplantation in children. In TCRdb, the PCR reads were re-called with MiXCR into one record per CDR3 protein. Seen here are 670,000 or so distinct CDR3 sequences, around 12% observed once, and the top ten hold about 0.77%. The sample was PBMCs, taken before TCRalphabeta/CD19-depleted stem cell transplant. The receptors come from a girl aged 2 to 9 with congenital amegakaryocytic thrombocytopenia, due to receive a stem cell transplant. Both conserved end residues are part of each CDR3. The D gene is left open where the match is weak. Rows may omit the clone size; those that give it use once, few, many or a size class.

TRBJ2-5,TRBD2,TRBV3-1,.,CASSQLSREQYF,TGTGCCAGCAGCCAACTTTCGCGGGAGCAGTACTTC
TRBJ2-3,.,TRBV29-1,few,CSAAPAGNTDTQYF,TGCAGCGCCGCCCCCGCGGGGAACACAGATACGCAGTATTTT
TRBJ2-3,.,TRBV5-1,.,CASIGGPPASGKLRDTQYF,TGCGCCAGCATCGGGGGGCCACCGGCTAGCGGTAAACTCCGGGATACGCAGTATTTT
TRBJ2-7,.,TRBV20-1,.,CSVRGPLSYEQYF,TGCAGTGTTAGGGGTCCCCTTTCCTACGAGCAGTACTTC
TRBJ2-5,.,TRBV28,few,CASSSTDRGRETQYF,TGTGCCAGCAGTTCTACGGATCGGGGGAGAGAGACCCAGTACTTC
TRBJ2-1,.,TRBV3-1,few,CASSQPAGERYNEQFF,TGTGCCAGCAGCCAACCCGCAGGGGAGAGGTACAATGAGCAGTTCTTC
TRBJ1-5,.,TRBV19,.,CASAHRIRTHSTNQPQHF,TGTGCCAGTGCACACAGAATCCGGACCCATAGCACCAATCAGCCCCAGCATTTT
TRBJ2-5,TRBD2,TRBV20-1,few,CSARGSAGYQETQYF,TGCAGTGCTAGAGGTTCAGCGGGGTACCAAGAGACCCAGTACTTC
TRBJ1-5,.,TRBV18,.,CASSAQGRGSNQPQHF,TGTGCCAGCTCAGCCCAGGGTCGTGGTAGCAATCAGCCCCAGCATTTT
TRBJ2-1,.,TRBV5-1,.,CASSLSPNGGSYNEQFF,TGTGCCAGCAGCTTGTCCCCAAATGGGGGCTCCTACAATGAGCAGTTCTTC
TRBJ2-1,.,TRBV7-8,few,CASSLVGGFYEQFF,TGTGCCAGCAGCTTAGTTGGTGGGTTCTATGAGCAGTTCTTC
TRBJ2-2,.,TRBV10-3,many,CAISELENTGELFF,TGTGCCATCAGTGAGCTCGAGAACACCGGGGAGCTGTTTTTT
TRBJ2-1,TRBD2,TRBV5-1,few,CASSQTAGLDSYNEQFF,TGCGCCAGCAGCCAAACTGCGGGACTAGACTCCTACAATGAGCAGTTCTTC
TRBJ2-5,.,TRBV7-7,.,CASSPRPGTHQETQYF,TGTGCCAGCAGCCCGCGCCCCGGGACTCACCAAGAGACCCAGTACTTC
TRBJ2-6,.,TRBV3-1,few,CASSQDNPGPGANVLTF,TGTGCCAGCAGCCAAGATAACCCAGGGCCTGGGGCCAACGTCCTGACTTTC
TRBJ1-1,.,TRBV29-1,few,CSVDRLYLDVNTEAFF,TGCAGCGTTGACCGCCTCTACCTTGACGTGAACACTGAAGCTTTCTTT
TRBJ2-2,.,TRBV5-1,.,CASSLALGRWPGELFF,TGCGCCAGCAGCTTGGCCCTGGGAAGGTGGCCCGGGGAGCTGTTTTTT
TRBJ1-2,.,TRBV12-3/TRBV12-4,many,CASRRGLGAYGYTF,TGTGCCAGCAGAAGGGGCCTGGGGGCCTATGGCTACACCTTC
TRBJ1-6,.,TRBV15,few,CATSRSDSPLHF,TGTGCCACCAGCAGGAGTGATTCACCCCTCCACTTT
TRBJ2-7,.,TRBV7-7,many,CASSLRSNYEQYF,TGTGCCAGCAGCTTAAGGAGCAACTACGAGCAGTACTTC
TRBJ2-1,.,TRBV5-1,many,CASSLAQGGPSYNEQFF,TGCGCCAGCAGCTTGGCCCAGGGCGGGCCGTCCTACAATGAGCAGTTCTTC
TRBJ2-7,TRBD1,TRBV20-1,.,CSVKDRAHEQYF,TGCAGTGTTAAGGACAGGGCCCACGAGCAGTACTTC
TRBJ1-1,.,TRBV6-1,.,CASSPIGVEAFF,TGTGCCAGCAGTCCGATCGGAGTTGAAGCTTTCTTT
TRBJ1-1,.,TRBV11-2,few,CASSLMTGNTEAFF,TGTGCCAGCAGCTTAATGACAGGTAACACTGAAGCTTTCTTT
TRBJ2-7,.,TRBV5-1,.,CASRDFHYEQYF,TGCGCCAGCCGGGACTTTCACTACGAGCAGTACTTC
TRBJ2-5,.,TRBV15,many,CATSRYQREETQYF,TGTGCCACCAGCAGGTATCAGCGGGAAGAGACCCAGTACTTC
TRBJ2-4,.,TRBV7-9,few,CASTSGPRESIQYF,TGTGCCAGCACCTCCGGTCCCAGGGAGAGCATTCAGTACTTC
TRBJ2-5,TRBD2,TRBV20-1,few,CSATVAGVLKTQYF,TGCAGTGCTACAGTAGCGGGAGTCTTAAAGACCCAGTACTTC
TRBJ1-2,.,TRBV12-3/TRBV12-4,many,CASSFVYYGYTF,TGTGCCAGCAGTTTCGTATACTATGGCTACACCTTC
TRBJ2-6,.,TRBV11-1,few,CASSSPIPGAGNSGANVLTF,TGTGCCAGCAGCTCGCCTATACCTGGAGCAGGAAACTCTGGGGCCAACGTCCTGACTTTC
TRBJ1-1,.,TRBV5-1,many,CASSFQPLTEAFF,TGCGCCAGCAGCTTCCAACCCCTTACTGAAGCTTTCTTT
TRBJ2-1,TRBD2,TRBV20-1,many,CSAELAGVSNEQFF,TGCAGTGCTGAACTAGCGGGAGTCAGTAATGAGCAGTTCTTC
TRBJ1-5,TRBD1,TRBV2,few,CASSAGGNNQPQHF,TGTGCCAGCAGTGCAGGGGGGAACAATCAGCCCCAGCATTTT
TRBJ1-6,.,TRBV12-3/TRBV12-4,.,CASSPHPSIDNSPLHF,TGTGCCAGCAGTCCTCACCCCTCGATAGATAATTCACCCCTCCACTTT
TRBJ2-5,.,TRBV27,.,CASSFKATKETQYF,TGTGCCAGCAGTTTTAAGGCGACTAAAGAGACCCAGTACTTC
TRBJ2-7,TRBD2,TRBV20-1,many,CSAPYSGRAYEQYF,TGCAGTGCTCCATATAGCGGGAGGGCCTACGAGCAGTACTTC
TRBJ2-3,.,TRBV12-3/TRBV12-4,many,CASSSDQNTQYF,TGTGCCAGCAGTTCGGACCAGAATACGCAGTATTTT
TRBJ1-5,.,TRBV12-3/TRBV12-4,many,CASSFEGIRSNQPQHF,TGTGCCAGCAGTTTTGAGGGAATCAGAAGCAATCAGCCCCAGCATTTT
TRBJ2-1,.,TRBV5-4,few,CASSLGHRLTYNEQFF,TGTGCCAGCAGCTTGGGCCACCGCCTGACTTACAATGAGCAGTTCTTC
TRBJ2-2,.,TRBV7-9,few,CASSAQEGPNTGELFF,TGTGCCAGCAGCGCGCAGGAGGGGCCTAACACCGGGGAGCTGTTTTTT
TRBJ1-3,.,TRBV7-8,many,CASSLEGDRHGNTIYF,TGTGCCAGCAGCTTAGAGGGGGACCGACATGGAAACACCATATATTTT
TRBJ2-7,TRBD2,TRBV20-1,few,CSSLGGDYEQYF,TGCAGCTCCCTGGGGGGGGACTACGAGCAGTACTTC
TRBJ2-1,.,TRBV5-1,few,CASSGSPSSYNEQFF,TGCGCCAGCAGCGGTTCCCCCAGCTCCTACAATGAGCAGTTCTTC
TRBJ1-1,.,TRBV5-1,many,CASSLGGELNTEAFF,TGCGCCAGCAGCTTGGGGGGAGAGTTGAACACTGAAGCTTTCTTT
TRBJ2-5,TRBD1,TRBV10-3,many,CAIKGQKSFETQYF,TGTGCCATCAAGGGACAGAAATCCTTCGAGACCCAGTACTTC
TRBJ2-5,TRBD1,TRBV28,many,CASSLHGTAQETQYF,TGTGCCAGCAGTCTCCACGGGACAGCTCAAGAGACCCAGTACTTC
TRBJ2-1,TRBD2,TRBV6-1,many,CASSEIAGGSGEQFF,TGTGCCAGCAGTGAGATAGCGGGAGGTTCCGGTGAGCAGTTCTTC
TRBJ2-7,.,TRBV21-1,.,CASSKAVGRPYEQYF,TGTGCCAGCAGCAAAGCGGTGGGGCGGCCCTACGAGCAGTACTTC
TRBJ2-5,.,TRBV20-1,.,CSAVKRIDQETQYF,TGCAGTGCTGTAAAAAGAATAGACCAAGAGACCCAGTACTTC
TRBJ1-2,.,TRBV5-6,many,CASSFGLYDGYTF,TGTGCCAGCAGCTTTGGATTATACGATGGCTACACCTTC
TRBJ2-5,TRBD2,TRBV29-1,many,CSVAGLAYQETQYF,TGCAGCGTTGCTGGACTAGCGTACCAAGAGACCCAGTACTTC
TRBJ2-1,.,TRBV20-1,many,CSARDWLNNEQFF,TGCAGTGCTAGAGACTGGCTTAACAATGAGCAGTTCTTC
TRBJ2-1,.,TRBV12-3/TRBV12-4,many,CASSSPGLSNVQFF,TGTGCCAGCAGTTCGCCTGGACTATCCAATGTTCAGTTCTTC
TRBJ2-1,.,TRBV10-2,.,CASREIASSTYNEQFF,TGCGCCAGCAGAGAAATAGCGAGTTCGACCTACAATGAGCAGTTCTTC
TRBJ1-4,.,TRBV7-9,few,CASRFGGNEKLFF,TGTGCCAGCAGATTTGGAGGGAATGAAAAACTGTTTTTT